The present T cell receptor (beta chain) was sequenced within a study of blood T cell repertoires in COVID-19. About the research overall: Samples representing acute and convalescent COVID-19 were sourced from the United States, Italy and Spain. Sources were T cells, B-cell-depleted T cells, or PBMCs; the material itself was cDNA or gDNA.

Original processing methods: Estimation of nucleated cell counts was performed using reference gene primer amplification. Sequenced by immunoSEQ multiplex PCR; TCRdb stores in-frame clones only, minus some. Clone size and the V and J calls come from that table; the DNA yielded D and trimming. Of about 140,000 clones listed, approximately 82% are singletons. Germline CDR1 and CDR2: MGHRA and YSYEKL. CDR3 size: 14 residues. The trim removed 6 bases at V and 9 bases at J, leaving 9 bases unmatched. The source material was peripheral blood. The clonotype was recovered from a human donor in a cohort sampled during active COVID-19. V is TRBV4-1 and J is TRBJ2-1, with TRBD2 matching over 9 bases. Written as DNA, the CDR3 is TGCGCCAGCAGAAGACTAGCGGAGGGTGGTGAGCAGTTCTTC. Translation: CASRRLAEGGEQFF.